These T cell receptor beta chains were read from a single sample in a study of cytomegalovirus exposure and HLA in healthy donors. Assay: immunoSEQ multiplex PCR; the TCRdb copy retains only in-frame clones and omits some. The sample yields some 120,000 clones, over 60% seen once. The source material was PBMCs. Receptor source: a man between 25 and 39 years old in good health and CMV-seronegative. CDR3s include the opening cysteine and the closing phenylalanine or tryptophan. D genes are given only for firm matches. Clone size appears in some rows only: once, few, many, or a class for an expanded clone.

d_call: NA; clone_size: NA; v_call: TRBV6-5; j_call: TRBJ1-2; cdr3_nt: TGTGCCAGCAAGGAAGGCGGGGAAAACTATGGCTACACCTTC; cdr3_aa: CASKEGGENYGYTF
d_call: TRBD1; clone_size: NA; v_call: TRBV5-1; j_call: TRBJ1-6; cdr3_nt: TGCGCCAGCAGCGAGGGGGCCTTTGAGTCACCCCTCCACTTT; cdr3_aa: CASSEGAFESPLHF
d_call: NA; clone_size: NA; v_call: TRBV7-3; j_call: TRBJ1-5; cdr3_nt: TGTGCCAGCAGCCAGGAGGGGAATCAGCCCCAGCATTTT; cdr3_aa: CASSQEGNQPQHF
d_call: TRBD2; clone_size: NA; v_call: TRBV4-1; j_call: TRBJ2-2; cdr3_nt: TGCGCCAGCAGCCAAGATTGGGCGGGGGTGAACACCGGGGAGCTGTTTTTT; cdr3_aa: CASSQDWAGVNTGELFF
d_call: NA; clone_size: NA; v_call: TRBV5-1; j_call: TRBJ2-7; cdr3_nt: TGCGCCAGCAGCGGGCGAAATCGTGGGTACGAGCAGTACTTC; cdr3_aa: CASSGRNRGYEQYF
d_call: TRBD1; clone_size: NA; v_call: TRBV6-6; j_call: TRBJ1-1; cdr3_nt: TGTGCCAGCAGTTACCGACAGGGAGCAGTTGAAGCTTTCTTT; cdr3_aa: CASSYRQGAVEAFF
d_call: NA; clone_size: NA; v_call: TRBV11-3; j_call: TRBJ1-1; cdr3_nt: TGTGCCAGCAGCGCCATGGACAGAAAGAACACTGAAGCTTTCTTT; cdr3_aa: CASSAMDRKNTEAFF
d_call: NA; clone_size: NA; v_call: TRBV7-9; j_call: TRBJ1-5; cdr3_nt: TGTGCCAGCAGCTTCGGTAGAAGCAATCAGCCCCAGCATTTT; cdr3_aa: CASSFGRSNQPQHF
d_call: TRBD1; clone_size: NA; v_call: TRBV7-9; j_call: TRBJ2-7; cdr3_nt: TGTGCCAGCAGCCCTCAGGGGGCCCACGAGCAGTACTTC; cdr3_aa: CASSPQGAHEQYF
d_call: TRBD2; clone_size: NA; v_call: TRBV10-3; j_call: TRBJ2-3; cdr3_nt: TGTGCCATCAGTGAGAAGGGACTAGCAGCAGATACGCAGTATTTT; cdr3_aa: CAISEKGLAADTQYF
d_call: NA; clone_size: NA; v_call: TRBV15; j_call: TRBJ2-7; cdr3_nt: TGTGCCACCAGCGAACTCACCTACGAGCAGTACTTC; cdr3_aa: CATSELTYEQYF
d_call: TRBD1; clone_size: NA; v_call: TRBV5-4; j_call: TRBJ1-1; cdr3_nt: TGTGCCAGCAGCTTAGGGGGCCTGAACACTGAAGCTTTCTTT; cdr3_aa: CASSLGGLNTEAFF
d_call: NA; clone_size: NA; v_call: TRBV27; j_call: TRBJ2-3; cdr3_nt: TGTGCCAGCAGTTTAGGGGCAGGGTTCACAGATACGCAGTATTTT; cdr3_aa: CASSLGAGFTDTQYF
d_call: NA; clone_size: NA; v_call: TRBV2; j_call: TRBJ1-4; cdr3_nt: TGTGCCAGCAGGACGGGGAGGAGGGACGAAAAACTGTTTTTT; cdr3_aa: CASRTGRRDEKLFF
d_call: NA; clone_size: NA; v_call: TRBV27; j_call: TRBJ1-1; cdr3_nt: TGTGCCAGCCGCTCAGGAATGAACACTGAAGCTTTCTTT; cdr3_aa: CASRSGMNTEAFF
d_call: NA; clone_size: once; v_call: TRBV4-1; j_call: TRBJ1-3; cdr3_nt: TGCGCCAGCAGCCAAACCTACAGAACTGGAAACACCATATATTTT; cdr3_aa: CASSQTYRTGNTIYF
d_call: NA; clone_size: NA; v_call: TRBV19; j_call: TRBJ2-7; cdr3_nt: TGTGCCAGTAGTATAGTCCCGGGCTACGAGCAGTACTTC; cdr3_aa: CASSIVPGYEQYF
d_call: TRBD2; clone_size: few; v_call: TRBV6-6; j_call: TRBJ2-3; cdr3_nt: TGTGCCAGCAATAAACTAGCGGGAAGCACAGATACGCAGTATTTT; cdr3_aa: CASNKLAGSTDTQYF
d_call: NA; clone_size: once; v_call: TRBV5-1; j_call: TRBJ2-7; cdr3_nt: TGCGCCAGCAGCTTGGGCCAAGGACAGCTCCACGAGCAGTACTTC; cdr3_aa: CASSLGQGQLHEQYF
d_call: NA; clone_size: NA; v_call: TRBV5-1; j_call: TRBJ2-4; cdr3_nt: TGCGCCAGCAGCTTGGAGGCGGGCACAGCCAAAAACATTCAGTACTTC; cdr3_aa: CASSLEAGTAKNIQYF
d_call: NA; clone_size: once; v_call: TRBV5-1; j_call: TRBJ2-7; cdr3_nt: TGCGCCAGCAGCTCCGACTTTCTCTACGAGCAGTACTTC; cdr3_aa: CASSSDFLYEQYF
d_call: NA; clone_size: NA; v_call: TRBV28; j_call: TRBJ1-4; cdr3_nt: TGTGCCAGCAGCTATCCCTCGCGAGCACTGTTTTTT; cdr3_aa: CASSYPSRALFF
d_call: NA; clone_size: NA; v_call: TRBV5-6; j_call: TRBJ1-5; cdr3_nt: TGTGCCAGCAGCTTGAGGGGATATAGCAATCAGCCCCAGCATTTT; cdr3_aa: CASSLRGYSNQPQHF
d_call: NA; clone_size: NA; v_call: TRBV19; j_call: TRBJ1-4; cdr3_nt: TGTGCCAGTAGTATGCAGGCACCCGGGGGAAGATGGGAAAAACTGTTTTTT; cdr3_aa: CASSMQAPGGRWEKLFF
d_call: TRBD1; clone_size: NA; v_call: TRBV2; j_call: TRBJ2-3; cdr3_nt: TGTGCCAGCAGTAAGACACCAGGACAGGGGTCCACAGATACGCAGTATTTT; cdr3_aa: CASSKTPGQGSTDTQYF
d_call: TRBD2; clone_size: NA; v_call: TRBV4-1; j_call: TRBJ2-3; cdr3_nt: TGCGCCAGCAGCCAAGATGGGCTAGCGGACACAGATACGCAGTATTTT; cdr3_aa: CASSQDGLADTDTQYF
d_call: TRBD2; clone_size: NA; v_call: TRBV5-1; j_call: TRBJ2-3; cdr3_nt: TGCGCCAGCAGCTTTGGCTTAGCGGGACGCACAGATACGCAGTATTTT; cdr3_aa: CASSFGLAGRTDTQYF
d_call: TRBD1; clone_size: NA; v_call: TRBV28; j_call: TRBJ1-3; cdr3_nt: TGTGCCAGCAGTGGGACAGACTCTGGAAACACCATATATTTT; cdr3_aa: CASSGTDSGNTIYF
d_call: NA; clone_size: NA; v_call: TRBV27; j_call: TRBJ2-6; cdr3_nt: TGTGCCAGCAGCCAGTACAGATCTGGGGCCAACGTCCTGACTTTC; cdr3_aa: CASSQYRSGANVLTF
d_call: NA; clone_size: NA; v_call: TRBV9; j_call: TRBJ2-3; cdr3_nt: TGTGCCAGCAGCGTAGAAACTACTAGCACAGATACGCAGTATTTT; cdr3_aa: CASSVETTSTDTQYF
d_call: NA; clone_size: NA; v_call: TRBV13; j_call: TRBJ2-2; cdr3_nt: TGTGCCAGCAGCTTACCCGACACTGGGGAGCTGTTTTTT; cdr3_aa: CASSLPDTGELFF
d_call: NA; clone_size: NA; v_call: TRBV4-1; j_call: TRBJ2-7; cdr3_nt: TGCGCCAGCAGCCGAGTCCGGGACACCAACCCCCTTAGAAACGAGCAGTACTTC; cdr3_aa: CASSRVRDTNPLRNEQYF
d_call: NA; clone_size: few; v_call: TRBV6-5; j_call: TRBJ2-4; cdr3_nt: TGTGCCAGCACCGAGACAGCCCTTGGTATTCAGTACTTC; cdr3_aa: CASTETALGIQYF
d_call: NA; clone_size: NA; v_call: TRBV7-7; j_call: TRBJ1-3; cdr3_nt: TGTGCCAGCAGCTTAGAGCCAGGCTCGACCTCTGGAAACACCATATATTTT; cdr3_aa: CASSLEPGSTSGNTIYF
d_call: NA; clone_size: NA; v_call: TRBV6-6; j_call: TRBJ2-1; cdr3_nt: TGTGCCAGCAGCTACGGGCTGGCTTGGTTCTTC; cdr3_aa: CASSYGLAWFF
d_call: TRBD2; clone_size: NA; v_call: TRBV28; j_call: TRBJ2-7; cdr3_nt: TGTGCCAGCGTTGGGGGGGTTAAAGCCGAGCAGTACTTC; cdr3_aa: CASVGGVKAEQYF
d_call: NA; clone_size: NA; v_call: TRBV7-9; j_call: TRBJ1-1; cdr3_nt: TGTGCCAGCAGCTCATCAGGGGTAACTGAAGCTTTCTTT; cdr3_aa: CASSSSGVTEAFF
d_call: NA; clone_size: once; v_call: TRBV4-3; j_call: TRBJ2-7; cdr3_nt: TGCGCCAGCAGCCAAGTCCCCAGGGCACGCTCCTACGAGCAGTACTTC; cdr3_aa: CASSQVPRARSYEQYF
d_call: NA; clone_size: NA; v_call: TRBV10-3; j_call: TRBJ2-7; cdr3_nt: TGTGCCATCAGTGAACGGGTAGGCTCCTACGAGCAGTACTTC; cdr3_aa: CAISERVGSYEQYF
d_call: TRBD2; clone_size: few; v_call: TRBV2; j_call: TRBJ2-1; cdr3_nt: TGTGCCAGCAGTGCCGCTCTAGCGGGGGCGGGTGAGCAGTTCTTC; cdr3_aa: CASSAALAGAGEQFF
d_call: TRBD1; clone_size: NA; v_call: TRBV5-1; j_call: TRBJ1-1; cdr3_nt: TGCGCCAGCAGCTCTTCACCACAGGGGGCAGGTACTGAAGCTTTCTTT; cdr3_aa: CASSSSPQGAGTEAFF
d_call: NA; clone_size: few; v_call: TRBV5-5; j_call: TRBJ2-5; cdr3_nt: TGTGCCAGCAGCTTGAGGACTGCCCAAGAGACCCAGTACTTC; cdr3_aa: CASSLRTAQETQYF
d_call: TRBD1; clone_size: NA; v_call: TRBV9; j_call: TRBJ1-2; cdr3_nt: TGTGCCAGCAGCGTAGGCTTATGGAAGGGTGGGACAGGGGTTTGGGTCGGCTATGGCTACACCTTC; cdr3_aa: CASSVGLWKGGTGVWVGYGYTF
d_call: NA; clone_size: once; v_call: TRBV2; j_call: TRBJ1-4; cdr3_nt: TGTGCCAGCAGTGTTGCACAGGGCTCTAATGAAAAACTGTTTTTT; cdr3_aa: CASSVAQGSNEKLFF
d_call: TRBD1; clone_size: NA; v_call: TRBV19; j_call: TRBJ2-7; cdr3_nt: TGTGCCAGTAGTATAGGTCGAGACAGGGGGCACGAGCAGTACTTC; cdr3_aa: CASSIGRDRGHEQYF
d_call: NA; clone_size: NA; v_call: TRBV19; j_call: TRBJ2-6; cdr3_nt: TGTGCCAGTAGTATAGACAGTTCAGGGGCCAACGTCCTGACTTTC; cdr3_aa: CASSIDSSGANVLTF
d_call: TRBD1; clone_size: NA; v_call: TRBV11-2; j_call: TRBJ2-1; cdr3_nt: TGTGCCAGCAGCTTAGAAAGGGGGACAGGGCAGTTCTTC; cdr3_aa: CASSLERGTGQFF
d_call: TRBD2; clone_size: NA; v_call: TRBV7-8; j_call: TRBJ2-3; cdr3_nt: TGTGCCAGCAGCTTAGTGGGAGGGCCAAGCACAGATACGCAGTATTTT; cdr3_aa: CASSLVGGPSTDTQYF
d_call: TRBD1; clone_size: NA; v_call: TRBV4-2; j_call: TRBJ2-1; cdr3_nt: TGTGCCAGCAGCCACCCGGGACAGGGGGCCGGTGAGCAGTTCTTC; cdr3_aa: CASSHPGQGAGEQFF
d_call: NA; clone_size: once; v_call: TRBV6-5; j_call: TRBJ2-5; cdr3_nt: TGTGCCAGCAGTTACCAGATGGAGTATGTGCAGTACTTC; cdr3_aa: CASSYQMEYVQYF
d_call: NA; clone_size: NA; v_call: TRBV6-5; j_call: TRBJ2-7; cdr3_nt: TGTGCCAGCAGTTACGCAGGTGCCTACGAGCAGTACTTC; cdr3_aa: CASSYAGAYEQYF
d_call: TRBD1; clone_size: NA; v_call: TRBV7-7; j_call: TRBJ2-3; cdr3_nt: TGTGCCAGCAGCCCCGGGACAGGGGGCACAGATACGCAGTATTTT; cdr3_aa: CASSPGTGGTDTQYF
d_call: NA; clone_size: NA; v_call: TRBV9; j_call: TRBJ1-3; cdr3_nt: TGTGCCAGCAGCGTAGAAGATAACAGGGCATCTGGAAACACCATATATTTT; cdr3_aa: CASSVEDNRASGNTIYF
d_call: NA; clone_size: NA; v_call: TRBV5-1; j_call: TRBJ2-2; cdr3_nt: TGCGCCAGCAGCTTGGTGATCCCCAGCCGAGGCGCCGGGGAGCTGTTTTTT; cdr3_aa: CASSLVIPSRGAGELFF
d_call: NA; clone_size: once; v_call: TRBV7-2; j_call: TRBJ2-7; cdr3_nt: TGTGCCAGCAGCCCCGGGGGAAGCTCCTACGAGCAGTACTTC; cdr3_aa: CASSPGGSSYEQYF
d_call: NA; clone_size: few; v_call: TRBV6-5; j_call: TRBJ1-2; cdr3_nt: TGTGCCAGCAGTTACTCCCTCAAAAGTAGGGAGGGCTACACCTTC; cdr3_aa: CASSYSLKSREGYTF
d_call: TRBD2; clone_size: NA; v_call: TRBV5-6; j_call: TRBJ2-1; cdr3_nt: TGTGCCAGCAGCTTGAGGGGACTAGTGACCAATGAGCAGTTCTTC; cdr3_aa: CASSLRGLVTNEQFF
d_call: NA; clone_size: few; v_call: TRBV7-9; j_call: TRBJ2-7; cdr3_nt: TGTGCCAGCAGCTTCATACAGGGCTCCTACGAGCAGTACTTC; cdr3_aa: CASSFIQGSYEQYF